This TCR beta chain derives from a study of T cells in Graves' hyperthyroidism and ophthalmopathy. Notes on this clonotype: One end of the junction is discordant with germline, which a read error may explain.

RNA transcripts yielded amplified TCR beta CDR3 regions. HTBI primers drove first-round RT-PCR of the TCR CDR3. TCRdb itself ran the multiplex PCR reads through MiXCR, one entry per CDR3 protein. This sample yields roughly 710,000 distinct CDR3 sequences, of which under 45% are seen a single time; roughly 30% belongs to the top ten. The CDR3 has 16 amino acids. Germline V lookup: CDR1 ENHRY, CDR2 SYGVKD. What was sequenced was blood. The sequence came from a middle-aged woman with Graves' hyperthyroidism. This chain joins TRBV10-3 and TRBJ1-5; a possible D gene is TRBD1 (5 bases). The CDR3: CASSSYRPISNQPQHF. CDR3 nucleotides: TGTGCCAGCAGTTCGTACAGGCCGATTAGCAATCAGCCCCAGCATTTT.